These 17 T cell receptor beta chains originate from one sample sequenced in a study of blood T cells in healthy people across ages. Next came a second PCR, run for roughly 6 to 11 cycles, which used a sample-barcoded 5' primer along with a J-beta primer mix. TCRdb independently ran MiXCR on the 5' RACE reads; one entry per CDR3 protein. Among approximately 2,000,000 distinct CDR3 sequences listed, roughly two fifths were seen once. Source material: blood. These receptors came from a human donor in good health.

The rearrangement links TRBV4-3 to TRBJ1-1, with TRBD1 matching over 7 bases. Germline V gene sequence: CDR1 LGHNA, CDR2 YSLEER. Trimming cost V 3 bases and J 0 bases; bases outside gene matches: 4. This CDR3 has 15 amino acids. This chain's CDR3 is CASSHDTGVNTEAFF. CDR3 coding DNA: TGCGCCAGCAGCCATGACACAGGGGTGAACACTGAAGCTTTCTTT.

This clonotype was detected a few times. The chain carries TRBV12-3 or TRBV12-4 and TRBJ2-1; D remains ambiguous. The V and J ends lost 1 base and 3 bases respectively, with 13 bases between them. The CDR3 extends over 16 amino acids. The CDR3 nucleotides are TGTGCCAGCAGTTTAGGTGGAGCGCCTTTCTACAATGAGCAGTTCTTC. This codes for CASSLGGAPFYNEQFF.

This clonotype was detected a few times. The chain couples TRBV6-2 or TRBV6-3 to TRBJ2-5; 8 nucleotides align to TRBD1. This CDR3 spans 15 amino acids. The ends lost 5 bases at V and 7 bases at J; junction bases unmatched: 12. CDR1 is MNHEY and CDR2 is SVGEGT in the germline V gene. This CDR3 is CASSPGQGGWGTQYF. The DNA of the CDR3 is TGTGCCAGCAGTCCCGGACAGGGTGGTTGGGGGACCCAGTACTTC.

The chain couples TRBV7-2 to TRBJ2-7; D is uncertain. CDR3 length equals 15 residues. Trimming took 5 bases from V and 1 from J, leaving 15 bases between them. CDR1 SGHTA and CDR2 FQGNSA come from the germline V gene. The CDR3 bases are TGTGCCAGCAGCCCTCAATCCCAAGGGTCCTACGAGCAGTACTTC. It translates to CASSPQSQGSYEQYF.

This clonotype was counted only a few times. The CDR3 loop reads CASSISGRTIGYGYTF. CDR3 nucleotide sequence: TGTGCCAGCAGTATTTCGGGGAGGACTATAGGCTATGGCTACACCTTC. This chain connects TRBV12-3 or TRBV12-4 to TRBJ1-2; unclear D gene. The ends were cut back, 5 bases at V and 4 bases at J, with 20 bases in the middle. The CDR3 is 16 amino acids.

V and J are TRBV7-2 and TRBJ1-2; D is perhaps TRBD1 (5 bases). Between the trimmed V and J ends, which lost 5 bases and 8 bases, there was a span of 18 bases. The germline V gene encodes CDR1 SGHTA and CDR2 FQGNSA. This CDR3 has 14 amino acids. CDR3 residues: CASSQGSTREGYTF. In DNA, the CDR3 is TGTGCCAGCAGCCAGGGTTCGACGAGGGAGGGCTACACCTTC.

This clonotype was found a few times. The CDR3 nucleotides read TGTGCCAGCAGCTTACGGGGGGGGAACACCGGGGAGCTGTTTTTT. Residues: CASSLRGGNTGELFF. The chain carries TRBV7-2 and TRBJ2-2, with 8 bases that match TRBD2. The V segment lost 2 bases and the J segment 1 base; nucleotides outside the gene matches: 0. Germline-derived CDR1 and CDR2 are SGHTA and FQGNSA. The CDR3 runs to 15 residues. Drawing the rest from reference TRBV7-2 and TRBJ2-2, the complete variable domain is GAGVSQSPSNKVTEKGKDVELRCDPISGHTALYWYRQSLGQGLEFLIYFQGNSAPDKSGLPSDRFSAERTGGSVSTLTIQRTQQEDSAVYLCASSLRGGNTGELFFGEGSRLTVL.

Turning to this clonotype: The likely explanation is a read error, given a far larger clone one base away. Given the absence of the conserved phenylalanine or tryptophan at the CDR3 end, a read error is likely. This chain joins TRBV11-2 and TRBJ2-3, with D uncertain. The germline V and J ends were trimmed by 0 bases and 6 bases, with 4 bases remaining between them. From germline, CDR1 is SGHAT and CDR2 FQNNGV. This CDR3 spans 12 amino acids. As DNA, the CDR3 is TGTGCCAGCAGCTTAGATGGGGATACGCAGTATTGT. Its protein product is CASSLDGDTQYC.

This clonotype occurred a few times. The rearrangement joins TRBV5-1 to TRBJ1-2; 7 bases line up with TRBD1. Per the germline V gene, CDR1 is SGHRS and CDR2 is YFSETQ. The CDR3 runs to 15 residues. V trimming: 5 bases; J trimming: 6 bases; junction bases outside the gene matches: 13. The DNA for the CDR3 is TGCGCCAGCAGACCCCTTACACAGGGGAGAGATGGCTACACCTTC. Residues: CASRPLTQGRDGYTF.

This clonotype appeared many times. The chain links TRBV7-6 to TRBJ2-7; no clear D. Germline-derived CDR1 and CDR2 are SGHVS and FNYEAQ. Trimming cost V 2 bases and J 0 bases, with 11 bases left between them. CDR3 length equals 15 residues. The CDR3 coding sequence is TGTGCCAGCAGCTTAAGGTTGGGCCCCTCCTACGAGCAGTACTTC. It specifies CASSLRLGPSYEQYF.

This chain links TRBV29-1 with TRBJ1-1; D remains ambiguous. Trimming left V 1 base short and J 0 bases short, with 12 bases between. Germline-derived CDR1 and CDR2 are SQVTM and ANQGSEA. This CDR3 has 15 residues. The CDR3 DNA reads as TGCAGCGTTGAAGGGAAACATAACCTGAACACTGAAGCTTTCTTT. It is translated as CSVEGKHNLNTEAFF.

This chain connects TRBV25-1 to TRBJ2-7; D is possibly TRBD1 or TRBD2 (5 bases each). From germline, CDR1 is MGHDK and CDR2 SYGVNS. This CDR3 has 17 residues. V was pared by 2 bases and J by 3 bases, with 20 bases between. CDR3 DNA sequence: TGTGCCAGCAGTGAAACCTGGAGACAAGGGACCTACTACGAGCAGTACTTC. Residues: CASSETWRQGTYYEQYF.

For the CDR3, the DNA is TGTGCCAGCAGCTTCTCCGGGGCCAACTACGAGCAGTACTTC. Translating it yields CASSFSGANYEQYF. The chain recombines TRBV7-2 with TRBJ2-7; either TRBD1 or TRBD2 may fit D (5 bases each). Per the germline V gene, CDR1 is SGHTA and CDR2 is FQGNSA. V was shortened by 3 bases and J by 3 bases, with 12 bases between the two germline ends. The CDR3 loop spans 14 amino acids.

The chain carries TRBV6-1 and TRBJ1-2; D call uncertain. This CDR3 is built from 14 residues. Trimming left V 3 bases short and J 2 bases short, with 10 bases between. Germline CDR1 reads MNHNS; CDR2 reads SASEGT. The CDR3 reads CASSDASWNYGYTF. DNA of the CDR3: TGTGCCAGCAGTGATGCGAGCTGGAACTATGGCTACACCTTC.

This chain joins TRBV27 and TRBJ1-1; 8 bases are a match to TRBD1. The CDR3 consists of 17 residues. V was pared by 4 bases and J by 1 base, with 11 bases of the junction left unmatched. CDR1 and CDR2 (germline): MNHEY, SMNVEV (reference sequence). The CDR3 sequence is CASSSTGQGLRNTEAFF. CDR3 sequence (DNA): TGTGCCAGCAGTTCGACCGGACAGGGTCTTAGGAACACTGAAGCTTTCTTT.

This sequence joins TRBV27 and TRBJ1-2; D might be TRBD1 (5 bases). The V gene lost 6 bases and the J gene lost 4 bases, with 15 bases spanning the gap. The CDR3 contains 14 residues. Germline V lookup: CDR1 MNHEY, CDR2 SMNVEV (reference sequence). CDR3 DNA: TGTGCCAGCAGGGTAAGAGGGGCCGGCTATGGCTACACCTTC. This codes for CASRVRGAGYGYTF.

The CDR3 DNA sequence: TGCAGTGCTAGTAGACTAGCGGAGAACACAGATACGCAGTATTTT. Translation gives CSASRLAENTDTQYF. V gene TRBV20-1 combines with J gene TRBJ2-3; 9 nucleotides agree with TRBD2. Germline assignment: CDR1 DFQATT and CDR2 SNEGSKA (reference sequence). This CDR3 has 15 amino acids. V was pared by 3 bases and J by 2 bases, with 6 bases of the junction left unmatched.